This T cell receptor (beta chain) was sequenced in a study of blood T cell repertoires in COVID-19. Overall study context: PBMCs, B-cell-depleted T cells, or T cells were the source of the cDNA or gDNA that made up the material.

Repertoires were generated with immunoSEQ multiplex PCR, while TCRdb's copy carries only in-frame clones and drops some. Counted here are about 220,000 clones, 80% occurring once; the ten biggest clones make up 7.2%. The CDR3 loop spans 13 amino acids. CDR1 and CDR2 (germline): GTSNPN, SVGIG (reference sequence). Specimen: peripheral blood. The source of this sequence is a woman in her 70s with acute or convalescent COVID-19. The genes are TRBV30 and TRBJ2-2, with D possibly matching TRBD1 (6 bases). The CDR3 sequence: CALGGEGTGELFF. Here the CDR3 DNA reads TGTGCTTTAGGGGGTGAGGGCACCGGGGAGCTGTTTTTT.